The 15 T cell receptor beta chains presented below share a single source sample, sequenced in a study of CD8+ T cells in alopecia areata. Investigators isolated RNA and reverse transcribed it into cDNA to act as the sequencing template. Data came from immunoSEQ multiplex PCR; TCRdb stores just in-frame clones and leaves some out. The data contain under 150,000 clones, 62% of them singletons. The sequenced material came from CD8+ T cells sorted from blood. The receptors originated from a human donor in good health.

The chain uses TRBV5-6 and TRBJ1-1, with D possibly TRBD1 on 6 matching bases. The CDR3 is 14 residues long. Trimming left V 0 bases short and J 1 base short, with 7 bases between. Germline V gene data show CDR1 as SGHDT and CDR2 as YYEEEE. The CDR3 bases are TGTGCCAGCAGCTTGGAGACAGGGAACACTGAAGCTTTCTTT. Its translation is CASSLETGNTEAFF.

The chain recombines TRBV29-1 with TRBJ2-3, with 12 bases lining up with TRBD2. CDR3 length: 15 amino acids. Germline CDR1 reads SQVTM; CDR2 reads ANQGSEA. Losses at the gene ends were 7 bases for V and 2 bases for J; bases not matched to a gene: 7. CDR3 in amino acids: CSAPLAGGLTDTQYF. CDR3 coding DNA: TGCAGCGCACCCCTAGCGGGAGGGCTCACAGATACGCAGTATTTT.

The table lists this clone with a few counts. Other DNA variants within this sample encode the same CDR3. The chain combines TRBV5-1 with TRBJ2-1, with D possibly matching TRBD2 (7 bases). CDR1 is SGHRS and CDR2 is YFSETQ in the germline V gene. V was clipped by 0 bases and J by 10 bases, with 8 bases between them. CDR3 length: 12 residues. CDR3 in DNA: TGCGCCAGCAGCTTGGCGGGGGGCGAGCAGTTCTTC. This translates into CASSLAGGEQFF.

This clone was counted many times. The CDR3 here is CATSRVRARGDTEAFF. In DNA, the CDR3 is TGTGCCACCAGCAGAGTGCGAGCCAGGGGGGACACTGAAGCTTTCTTT. The V call is TRBV15, the J call TRBJ1-1; 7 bases align to TRBD1. The junction had 8 bases not matched to a gene; V was cut back by 1 base and J by 3 bases. The CDR3 length is 16 residues. Germline lookup yields CDR1 LNHNV and CDR2 YYDKDF (reference sequence).

This chain connects TRBV29-1 to TRBJ1-2, with 10 bases fitting TRBD1. This CDR3 spans 14 amino acids. Germline V lookup: CDR1 SQVTM, CDR2 ANQGSEA. V shed 0 bases and J 7 bases; nucleotides not matched to a gene: 5. The CDR3 DNA sequence: TGCAGCGTTGAAGAAGTGGGGACAGGGGTTGGCTACACCTTC. Translating it yields CSVEEVGTGVGYTF.

The V and J genes are TRBV19 and TRBJ1-1, with D uncertain. CDR1 LNHDA and CDR2 SQIVND come from the germline V gene (reference sequence). V lost 4 bases and J lost 1, with 7 bases in between. The CDR3 length is 13 residues. CDR3 in DNA: TGTGCCAGTAGTAGAGCTCCGAACACTGAAGCTTTCTTT. It codes for CASSRAPNTEAFF.

This clone was picked up one time. Other DNA variants within this sample encode the same CDR3. The chain combines TRBV6-5 with TRBJ2-6; D remains ambiguous. The V end was cut by 0 bases, the J end by 4 bases, with 4 bases between. The CDR3 consists of 14 residues. Looked up from germline, CDR1 is MNHEY and CDR2 is SVGAGI. The CDR3 DNA reads as TGTGCCAGCAGTTACTCGACGGGGGCCAACGTCCTGACTTTC. It translates to CASSYSTGANVLTF.

This chain links TRBV6-4 with TRBJ2-2, with D tentatively TRBD1 (7 bases). The germline V gene encodes CDR1 MRHNA and CDR2 SNTAGT. V gave up 0 bases and J gave up 3 bases, with 14 bases separating them. The CDR3 length is 17 residues. The CDR3 loop reads CASSDSTGRGDTGELFF. The CDR3 region has the DNA TGTGCCAGCAGTGACTCGACGGGCAGGGGGGACACCGGGGAGCTGTTTTTT.

The rearrangement uses TRBV29-1 and TRBJ2-2; a possible D gene is TRBD1 (6 bases). CDR3 length: 13 amino acids. V lost 7 bases, J lost 0 bases, and 9 bases lay in between. CDR1 is SQVTM and CDR2 is ANQGSEA in the germline V gene. The CDR3 region has the DNA TGCAGCGCATGGACAGCGAACACCGGGGAGCTGTTTTTT. As protein: CSAWTANTGELFF.

There are a few counts of this clone. A junction end diverges from the germline sequence, so it may reflect a read error. The chain links TRBV7-9 to TRBJ2-7; 8 bases agree with TRBD1. Germline V gives CDR1 SEHNR, CDR2 FQNEAQ (reference sequence). The CDR3 length is 12 residues. The CDR3 nucleotides read TGTGCCAGCAGCTTAGTAGTGGACAGGGCCGACTTC. It codes for CASSLVVDRADF.

This chain uses TRBV5-1 with TRBJ2-5; tentative D call: TRBD1 (7 bases). V lost 0 bases, J lost 3 bases, and 15 bases lay in between. The germline V gene has CDR1 SGHRS and CDR2 YFSETQ. This CDR3 spans 16 amino acids. CDR3 region: CASSLELLRGEETQYF. In nucleotides, the CDR3 is TGCGCCAGCAGCTTGGAACTCCTCAGGGGGGAAGAGACCCAGTACTTC.

The rearrangement joins TRBV9 to TRBJ2-6, with D possibly being TRBD2 (6 bases). Trimming pared 3 bases from V and 0 bases from J, leaving 7 bases between. CDR1 is SGDLS, CDR2 YYNGEE, per germline. CDR3 length equals 15 residues. The CDR3 reads CASSAGGSGANVLTF. The CDR3 DNA reads as TGTGCCAGCAGCGCCGGGGGCTCTGGGGCCAACGTCCTGACTTTC.

The V and J genes are TRBV20-1 and TRBJ1-1; unclear D gene. Germline V lookup: CDR1 DFQATT, CDR2 SNEGSKA (reference sequence). V was pared by 1 base and J by 6 bases, with 6 bases between. The CDR3 is 11 residues long. The CDR3 DNA reads TGCAGTGCTAGAGTGCCGGCTGAAGCTTTCTTT. This encodes CSARVPAEAFF.

This clone was seen once. The rearrangement joins TRBV19 to TRBJ1-1, with a weak D call TRBD1 (6 bases). Between the trimmed V and J ends, which lost 3 bases and 1 base, there was a span of 18 bases. The germline V gene encodes CDR1 LNHDA and CDR2 SQIVND (reference sequence). The CDR3 has 17 amino acids. CDR3 sequence reads: CASSITGTGNTNTEAFF. CDR3 bases: TGTGCCAGTAGTATCACAGGCACAGGGAATACGAACACTGAAGCTTTCTTT.

V gene TRBV9 combines with J gene TRBJ2-7; 7 nucleotides agree with TRBD2. Germline V gene data show CDR1 as SGDLS and CDR2 as YYNGEE. There are 16 residues in the CDR3. With V trimmed by 4 bases and J by 0 bases, 10 bases remained unmatched. This CDR3 reads CASSSGGEGYSYEQYF. CDR3 in DNA: TGTGCCAGCAGCTCAGGAGGGGAGGGATACTCCTACGAGCAGTACTTC.